Listed here are 14 T cell receptor beta chains from one sample, sequenced in a study of cytomegalovirus exposure and HLA in healthy donors. PCR used 60 Vbeta primers and 13 Jbeta primers. Generated by immunoSEQ multiplex PCR, the TCRdb table keeps only in-frame clones and is missing some. Of about 160,000 clones listed, approximately 60% are singletons. The sample consisted of PBMCs. The receptor source for this set is a woman in her sixties or seventies in good health and CMV-seropositive.

The rearrangement uses TRBV2 and TRBJ2-1, with a tentative D call TRBD1 (6 bases). Per germline, CDR1 SNHLY and CDR2 FYNNEI. CDR3 size: 10 residues. Trimming removed 6 bases at V and 10 bases at J, with 7 bases between. The CDR3 reads CASRGQEQFF. The CDR3 DNA is TGTGCCAGCAGAGGACAGGAGCAGTTCTTC. The full variable domain, completed using reference TRBV2 and TRBJ2-1, is EPEVTQTPSHQVTQMGQEVILRCVPISNHLYFYWYRQILGQKVEFLVSFYNNEISEKSEIFDDQFSVERPDGSNFTLKIRSTKLEDSAMYFCASRGQEQFFGPGTRLTVL.

The V and J genes are TRBV10-3 and TRBJ2-5, with 7 bases fitting TRBD1. This CDR3 contains 15 residues. Germline V gene sequence: CDR1 ENHRY, CDR2 SYGVKD. V dropped 4 bases and J dropped 5; count of bases not matched to a gene: 10. In DNA, the CDR3 is TGTGCCATCAGTGGAGGGGGCGACTCGGGGGAGACCCAGTACTTC. Amino acid sequence: CAISGGGDSGETQYF.

J is TRBJ2-4 and V is TRBV4-1; no firm D call. This CDR3 spans 14 amino acids. Trimming took off 0 bases at V and 13 bases at J, with 16 bases between the two ends. The V gene's germline CDR1 is MGHRA and CDR2 YSYEKL. DNA of the CDR3: TGCGCCAGCAGCCAAGATCGGAGAGTGATTATCCAGTACTTC. Residues: CASSQDRRVIIQYF.

This sequence joins TRBV9 and TRBJ2-3; 12 bases match TRBD2. With V trimmed by 4 bases and J by 0 bases, 3 bases remained unmatched. The CDR3 extends over 16 amino acids. Germline CDR1 is SGDLS and CDR2 is YYNGEE. For the CDR3, the DNA is TGTGCCAGCAGCTCCGGACTAGCGGGAAGCACAGATACGCAGTATTTT. This encodes CASSSGLAGSTDTQYF.

This clone was picked up a small number of times. The V and J genes are TRBV2 and TRBJ1-3, with 8 bases aligning to TRBD1. Germline CDR1 reads SNHLY; CDR2 reads FYNNEI. This CDR3 is 15 amino acids long. Losses at the gene ends were 6 bases for V and 6 bases for J; bases not matched to a gene: 10. The CDR3 here is CASRSVRGRENTIYF. CDR3 bases: TGTGCCAGCAGAAGCGTCAGGGGGCGAGAAAACACCATATATTTT.

The genes are TRBV18 and TRBJ2-1, with TRBD2 matching over 7 bases. This CDR3 is 15 amino acids long. V trimming: 3 bases; J trimming: 7 bases; junction bases outside the gene matches: 9. Germline V gene sequence: CDR1 KGHSH, CDR2 LQKENI. CDR3 loop: CASSPIGGSGNEQFF. CDR3 DNA: TGTGCCAGCTCACCCATCGGGGGTAGCGGGAATGAGCAGTTCTTC. The full variable domain, in which reference TRBV18 and TRBJ2-1 provide the parts outside the CDR3, is NAGVMQNPRHLVRRRGQEARLRCSPMKGHSHVYWYRQLPEEGLKFMVYLQKENIIDESGMPKERFSAEFPKEGPSILRIQQVVRGDSAAYFCASSPIGGSGNEQFFGPGTRLTVL.

This chain links TRBV29-1 with TRBJ1-1; unclear D gene. V dropped 7 bases and J dropped 3 bases, with 15 bases sitting between them. This CDR3 is built from 13 residues. CDR1 and CDR2 from the germline V gene are SQVTM and ANQGSEA. CDR3 sequence (DNA): TGCAGCGGGTCACAAGGCGGATACACTGAAGCTTTCTTT. This codes for CSGSQGGYTEAFF.

This clone was counted a few times. This chain connects TRBV5-4 to TRBJ1-2, with 9 bases identical to TRBD1. Looked up from germline, CDR1 is SGHNT and CDR2 is YYREEE (reference sequence). This CDR3 region has 14 residues. J lost 5 bases, V lost 3 bases, and 5 bases had no gene match. The CDR3 sequence is CASSSRQGGYGYTF. The DNA of the CDR3 is TGTGCCAGCAGCTCCAGACAGGGGGGTTATGGCTACACCTTC.

The rearrangement uses TRBV11-2 and TRBJ2-1, with D tentatively TRBD2 (6 bases). CDR1 and CDR2 from the germline V gene are SGHAT and FQNNGV. The CDR3 contains 14 residues. Trimming cost V 4 bases and J 4 bases, with 11 bases left between them. CDR3 sequence reads: CASSSYRGYNEQFF. The CDR3 DNA follows: TGTGCCAGCAGCTCATATCGGGGGTACAATGAGCAGTTCTTC.

On this clone itself: Within the sample, other DNA sequences also encode this same CDR3. The gene calls are TRBV5-1 and TRBJ2-3; D might be TRBD1 (5 bases). Germline V CDR1 and CDR2: SGHRS, YFSETQ. The CDR3 length is 15 residues. V was cut by 1 base and J by 0 bases, with 9 bases left in between. CDR3 DNA sequence: TGCGCCAGCAGCTTGCAGGGTGGGAGCACAGATACGCAGTATTTT. Residues: CASSLQGGSTDTQYF.

The gene calls are TRBV10-3 and TRBJ2-5, with 14 positions matching TRBD2. The germline V gene has CDR1 ENHRY and CDR2 SYGVKD. J lost 4 bases, V lost 0 bases, and 7 bases had no gene match. The CDR3 sequence is 18 residues long. CDR3 sequence (DNA): TGTGCCATCAGTGAGTCGGGACTAGCGGGAGTAGTAGGAGAGACCCAGTACTTC. The encoded protein is CAISESGLAGVVGETQYF.

Remarks on this clone: At one end, the junction sequence differs from germline, possibly due to a read error. Other DNA sequences in the same sample also yield this CDR3. The V gene is TRBV6-1, the J gene TRBJ1-1; D may be TRBD1 (6 bases). The CDR3 loop spans 15 amino acids. The germline gives CDR1 MNHNS, CDR2 SASEGT. CDR3 sequence: CASSEAPGDDTEAFF. Written as DNA, the CDR3 is TGTGCCAGCAGCGAAGCCCCAGGGGATGACACTGAAGCTTTCTTT.

V is TRBV27 and J is TRBJ1-1; D is ambiguous. V was shortened by 2 bases and J by 4 bases, with 8 bases between the two germline ends. The CDR3 has 13 amino acids. Looked up from germline, CDR1 is MNHEY and CDR2 is SMNVEV (reference sequence). This CDR3 reads CASSLKAGTEAFF. The CDR3, as DNA: TGTGCCAGCAGTTTAAAGGCGGGCACTGAAGCTTTCTTT.

The V and J genes are TRBV19 and TRBJ1-2; D not certain. V was trimmed by 5 bases and J by 8 bases, leaving 18 bases between them. The CDR3 totals 14 residues. Germline CDR1 LNHDA, CDR2 SQIVND (reference sequence). This chain's CDR3 is CASSPVTSEMGYTF. DNA for the CDR3: TGTGCCAGTAGTCCTGTCACTTCGGAGATGGGCTACACCTTC.